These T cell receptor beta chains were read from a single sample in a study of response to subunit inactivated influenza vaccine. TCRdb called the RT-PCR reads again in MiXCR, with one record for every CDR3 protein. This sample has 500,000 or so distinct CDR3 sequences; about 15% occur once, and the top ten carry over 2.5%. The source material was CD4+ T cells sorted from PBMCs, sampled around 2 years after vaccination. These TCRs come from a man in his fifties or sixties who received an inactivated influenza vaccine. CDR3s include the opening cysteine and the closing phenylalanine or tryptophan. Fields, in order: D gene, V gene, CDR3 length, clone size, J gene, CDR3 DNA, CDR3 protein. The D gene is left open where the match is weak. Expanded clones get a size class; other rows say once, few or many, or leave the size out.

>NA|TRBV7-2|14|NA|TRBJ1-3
TGTGCCAGCAGCTTAGTAGGCCGGGGAAACACCATATATTTT
CASSLVGRGNTIYF
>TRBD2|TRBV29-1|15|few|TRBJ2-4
TGCAGCGTTGACGGTGGAGTAGGCGGGGGAAACATTCAGTACTTC
CSVDGGVGGGNIQYF
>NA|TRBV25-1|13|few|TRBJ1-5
TGTGCCAGCAGTGATGGGGGGAGACAGCCCCAGCATTTT
CASSDGGRQPQHF
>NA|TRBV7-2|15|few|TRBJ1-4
TGTGCCAGCAGCTTAGCCGGGTCTTCTTATGAAAAACTGTTTTTT
CASSLAGSSYEKLFF
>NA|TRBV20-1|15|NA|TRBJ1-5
TGCAGTGCCCCGGAACAGGGTGCGGGCAATCAGCCCCAGCATTTT
CSAPEQGAGNQPQHF
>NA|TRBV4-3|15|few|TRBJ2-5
TGCGCCAGCAGCCAAGGGACCGTGTACCAAGAGACCCAGTACTTC
CASSQGTVYQETQYF
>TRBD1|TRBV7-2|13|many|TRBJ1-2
TGTGCCAGCAGCCCGGACAGGAACTATGGCTACACCTTC
CASSPDRNYGYTF
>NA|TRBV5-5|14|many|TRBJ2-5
TGTGCCAGCAGCTTGGTGGCAGTTCAAGAGACCCAGTACTTC
CASSLVAVQETQYF
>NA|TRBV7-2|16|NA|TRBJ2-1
TGTGCCAGCAGCTTAGGTACAGGGACAAACTACAATGAGCAGTTCTTC
CASSLGTGTNYNEQFF
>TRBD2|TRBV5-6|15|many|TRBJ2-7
TGTGCCAGCAGCTTGGGCGGGAGTGCAACCTACGAGCAGTACTTC
CASSLGGSATYEQYF
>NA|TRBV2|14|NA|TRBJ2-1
TGTGCCAGCAGTGGGCGGACATCTTACAATGAGCAGTTCTTC
CASSGRTSYNEQFF
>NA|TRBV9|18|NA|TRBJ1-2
TGTGCCAGCAGCGCGCAAACAAGGGACACCATTCCCAACTATGGCTACACCTTC
CASSAQTRDTIPNYGYTF
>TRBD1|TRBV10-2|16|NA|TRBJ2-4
TGCGCCAGCAGTGAGTCGAGCGGGACAGGGCAAAACATTCAGTACTTC
CASSESSGTGQNIQYF
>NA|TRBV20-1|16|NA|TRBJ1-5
TGCAGAGCTCTCCCTTTGGGAGGGGCCAGCAATCAGCCCCAGCATTTT
CRALPLGGASNQPQHF
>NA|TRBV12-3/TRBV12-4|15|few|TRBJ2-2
TGTGCCAGCAGGACTAGACAGGCCTACACCGGGGAGCTGTTTTTT
CASRTRQAYTGELFF
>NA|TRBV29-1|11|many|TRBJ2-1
TGCAGCGTTATAAGGGGGGATGAGCAGTTCTTC
CSVIRGDEQFF
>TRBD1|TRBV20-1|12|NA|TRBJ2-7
TGCAGTCCGGGACAGGGAAGGATCGAGCAGTACTTC
CSPGQGRIEQYF
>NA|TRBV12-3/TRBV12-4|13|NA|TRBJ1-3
TGTGCCAGCAGGCCGGCCTCTGGAAACACCATATATTTT
CASRPASGNTIYF
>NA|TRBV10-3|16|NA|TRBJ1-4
TGTGCCATCAGTGTCGGAAAACAGGATTTTGATGAAAAACTGTTTTTT
CAISVGKQDFDEKLFF
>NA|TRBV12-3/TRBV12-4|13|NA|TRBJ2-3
TGTGCCAGCAGTTTCGTTAGAGGGGATACGCAGTATTTT
CASSFVRGDTQYF
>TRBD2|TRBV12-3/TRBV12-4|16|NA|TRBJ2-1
TGTGCCAGCAGCCGCGAGGGACTAGCGACTTACAATGAGCAGTTCTTC
CASSREGLATYNEQFF
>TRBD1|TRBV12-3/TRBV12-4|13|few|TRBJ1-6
TGTGCCAGCAGTTGGGACAGATATTCACCCCTCCACTTT
CASSWDRYSPLHF
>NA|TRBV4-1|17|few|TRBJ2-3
TGCGCCAGCAGCAAATTCATAGGACAGCCTAGCACAGATACGCAGTATTTT
CASSKFIGQPSTDTQYF
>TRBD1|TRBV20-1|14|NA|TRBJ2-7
TGCAGTGCCCCAGCCCGGACAGGGTTCTACGAGCAGTACTTC
CSAPARTGFYEQYF
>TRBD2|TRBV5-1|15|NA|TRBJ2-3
TGCGCCAGCAGGGGAGATAGCGGGGCCACAGATACGCAGTATTTT
CASRGDSGATDTQYF
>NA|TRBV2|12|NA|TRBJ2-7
TGTGCCAGCAGGACAGACGCCTACGAGCAGTACTTC
CASRTDAYEQYF
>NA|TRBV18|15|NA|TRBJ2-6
TGTGCCAGCTCACCTCCCGCCTCTGGGGCCAACGTCCTGACTTTC
CASSPPASGANVLTF
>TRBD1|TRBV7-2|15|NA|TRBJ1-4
TGTGCCAGCAGCTTCTCAGGGGGCATTAATGAAAAACTGTTTTTT
CASSFSGGINEKLFF
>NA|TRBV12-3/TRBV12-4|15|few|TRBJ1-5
TGTGCCAGCAGCGCGCCCGACATAGTTAATCAGCCCCAGCATTTT
CASSAPDIVNQPQHF
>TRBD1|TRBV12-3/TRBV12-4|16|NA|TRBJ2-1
TGTGCCAGCAGTTTAGTTGGGACAGGGGCCTACAATGAGCAGTTCTTC
CASSLVGTGAYNEQFF
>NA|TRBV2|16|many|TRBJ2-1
TGTGCCAGCAGTGGTAGGACGTCCAGCTCCTACAATGAGCAGTTCTTC
CASSGRTSSSYNEQFF
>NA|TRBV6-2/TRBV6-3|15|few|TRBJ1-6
TGTGCCAGCAGTGATCGGACACCTCATAATTCACCCCTCCACTTT
CASSDRTPHNSPLHF
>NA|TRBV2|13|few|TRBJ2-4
TGTGCCAGCACCCTACCTTCCAAAAACATTCAGTACTTC
CASTLPSKNIQYF
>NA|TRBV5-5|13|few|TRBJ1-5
TGTGCCAGCAGCTTGGGGCGAGGGACGCCCCAGCATTTT
CASSLGRGTPQHF
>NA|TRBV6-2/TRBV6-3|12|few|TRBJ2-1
TGTGCCAGCAGTTGGCTGGCGGATCAGCAGTTCTTC
CASSWLADQQFF
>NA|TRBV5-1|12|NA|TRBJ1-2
TGCGCCAGCAGCTTCGCAGGGGATGGCTACACCTTC
CASSFAGDGYTF
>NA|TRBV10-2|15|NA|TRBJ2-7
TGCGCCAGCAGCCCTCCCCCTGACAGTCCCTACGAGCAGTACTTC
CASSPPPDSPYEQYF
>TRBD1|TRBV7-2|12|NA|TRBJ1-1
TGTGCCAGCAGCCCGGGACAGTATGAAGCTTTCTTT
CASSPGQYEAFF
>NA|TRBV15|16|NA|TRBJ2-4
TGTGCCACCAGCAGAGATTATGGGGTCACGGGAAACATTCAGTACTTC
CATSRDYGVTGNIQYF
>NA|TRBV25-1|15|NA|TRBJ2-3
TGTGCCAGCAGTGAAGGGGGGTCTAATACAGATACGCAGTATTTT
CASSEGGSNTDTQYF